These 5 T cell receptor beta chains were all obtained from the same sample, sequenced in a study of T cells in localized non-small cell lung cancer. Only in-frame clones appear in the TCRdb table, and some are missing; sequencing was by immunoSEQ multiplex PCR. The profile shows 2,100 or so clones, 36% of them singletons. The sample consisted of lung tumor tissue, taken before any cancer treatment. The receptors were sampled from a man aged 40 to 70 with stage I lung adenocarcinoma.

CDR3 nucleotide sequence: TGCAGCGTTGGGGCCAGGGTAGGGGCCGGGGAGCTGTTTTTT. Amino acids: CSVGARVGAGELFF. The chain recombines TRBV29-1 with TRBJ2-2; possible D gene TRBD1, 5 bases. The germline V gene encodes CDR1 SQVTM and CDR2 ANQGSEA. The CDR3 has 14 residues. Trimming took off 4 bases at V and 6 bases at J, with 15 bases between the two ends.

The V call is TRBV11-3, the J call TRBJ2-2, with 7 positions matching TRBD1. After removal of 1 base from V and 3 bases from J, the junction contained 2 bases not matched to a gene. The germline gives CDR1 SGHNT, CDR2 YENEEA. This CDR3 comprises 15 residues. CDR3 DNA: TGTGCCAGCAGCTTAGGACAGGGCGACACCGGGGAGCTGTTTTTT. Protein: CASSLGQGDTGELFF.

The V and J genes are TRBV30 and TRBJ2-7; the match to TRBD1 covers 9 bases. Germline loops: CDR1 GTSNPN, CDR2 SVGIG (reference sequence). The CDR3 sequence is 12 residues long. Unmatched junction bases numbered 3, after V lost 8 bases and J lost 1 base. CDR3 residues: CAGTGSSYEQYF. Here the CDR3 DNA reads TGTGCCGGGACAGGGTCTTCCTACGAGCAGTACTTC.

This rearrangement joins TRBV28 to TRBJ2-2; 11 nucleotides agree with TRBD2. CDR1 and CDR2 from the germline V gene are MDHEN and SYDVKM. The trim removed 2 bases at V and 5 bases at J, leaving 13 bases unmatched. This CDR3 comprises 19 residues. The CDR3 DNA sequence: TGTGCCAGCAGTTTAAGCGGGAGAGTCACTAGCGGGAGTACCGGGGAGCTGTTTTTT. Translated, it gives CASSLSGRVTSGSTGELFF.

The gene calls are TRBV15 and TRBJ1-4; 7 bases agree with TRBD1. The CDR3 extends over 16 amino acids. Trimming took 4 bases from V and 6 from J; bases not matched to a gene: 11. From germline, CDR1 is LNHNV and CDR2 YYDKDF (reference sequence). The CDR3 DNA is TGTGCCACCAGCAAAGACAGGGCCAAGTCGGATGAAAAACTGTTTTTT. This encodes CATSKDRAKSDEKLFF.